This TCR beta chain was identified in a study of control samples from healthy donors and cancer patients. The method was immunoSEQ multiplex PCR; TCRdb's version includes in-frame clones alone and lacks a portion of them. The sample has over 85,000 clones, 90% to 95% seen once. V was pared by 5 bases and J by 2 bases, with 13 bases between. The germline CDR1 and CDR2 sequences are MNHEY and SVGEGT. The CDR3 runs 15 residues. The sequenced sample was blood. The receptor was isolated from a woman aged 18-35 years in good health. This chain uses TRBV6-2 or TRBV6-3 with TRBJ1-5, with D possibly TRBD1 on 5 matching bases. CDR3 DNA: TGTGCCAGCAGTCATAGGGGATACGGCAATCAGCCCCAGCATTTT. Translated, it gives CASSHRGYGNQPQHF.